One and the same sample provided the 10 T cell receptor beta chains below, sequenced in a study of PD-1 blockade in classical Hodgkin lymphoma. This sample's time point: cycle 4 day 1 (C4D1), after less than 7 weeks of nivolumab. Every single patient, without exception, relapsed after autologous stem cell transplantation, and brentuximab vedotin exposure varied. Generated by immunoSEQ multiplex PCR, the TCRdb table keeps only in-frame clones and is missing some. The table includes about 64,000 clones, more than 80% detected once. The material sequenced was peripheral blood mononuclear cells (PBMCs), taken before the fourth cycle of nivolumab. The source is a human donor with classical Hodgkin lymphoma.

The chain couples TRBV19 to TRBJ1-1; D remains unclear. CDR3 length equals 14 residues. The germline V and J ends were trimmed by 5 bases and 3 bases, with 13 bases remaining between them. The germline V gene has CDR1 LNHDA and CDR2 SQIVND (reference sequence). The CDR3: CASSLWGRDTEAFF. For the CDR3, the DNA is TGTGCCAGTAGTCTATGGGGTCGGGACACTGAAGCTTTCTTT.

V usage is TRBV2 and J usage is TRBJ2-1; 8 nucleotides agree with TRBD2. Germline V CDR1 and CDR2: SNHLY, FYNNEI. V was pared by 9 bases and J by 1 base, with 5 bases of the junction left unmatched. There are 14 residues in the CDR3. The chain's CDR3 is CASRGGISYNEQFF. The DNA for the CDR3 is TGTGCCAGTCGGGGGGGGATTTCCTACAATGAGCAGTTCTTC.

This rearrangement joins TRBV5-1 to TRBJ2-1; 7 bases are shared with TRBD2. The V segment lost 4 bases and the J segment 7 bases; nucleotides outside the gene matches: 11. This CDR3 contains 15 residues. Germline assignment: CDR1 SGHRS and CDR2 YFSETQ. For the CDR3, the DNA is TGCGCCAGCAGCCCCCGGGACTACGCCCTGAATGAGCAGTTCTTC. It encodes CASSPRDYALNEQFF.

This CDR3 reads CAWSLAPTGESPLHF. CDR3 nucleotide sequence: TGTGCCTGGAGTCTGGCACCGACAGGGGAATCACCCCTCCACTTT. The chain links TRBV30 to TRBJ1-6, with 8 bases lining up with TRBD1. The CDR3 length is 15 residues. Germline CDR1 reads GTSNPN; CDR2 reads SVGIG (reference sequence). V shed 2 bases and J 10 bases; nucleotides not matched to a gene: 10.

The rearrangement uses TRBV21-1 and TRBJ1-6; the tabulated D call, TRBD1, remains unverified against the DNA. TRBV21-1 is assigned pseudogene status. The CDR3 spans 16 residues. The CDR3 protein is CASSKEAGTYNSPLHF. In DNA, the CDR3 is TGTGCCAGCAGCAAAGAGGCAGGGACCTATAATTCACCCCTCCACTTT.

The chain couples TRBV2 to TRBJ2-7; D unclear. Germline V gives CDR1 SNHLY, CDR2 FYNNEI. V lost 6 bases and J lost 2, with 8 bases in between. The CDR3 runs to 12 residues. This CDR3 reads CASRWTPYEQYF. CDR3 sequence (DNA): TGTGCCAGCAGGTGGACGCCCTACGAGCAGTACTTC.

The gene calls are TRBV27 and TRBJ1-6, with D unclear. The germline gives CDR1 MNHEY, CDR2 SMNVEV (reference sequence). V lost 6 bases to trimming and J lost 10 bases, with 13 bases between them. The CDR3 length is 13 residues. CDR3: CASSPRPWSPLHF. The CDR3 region has the DNA TGTGCCAGCAGCCCCCGCCCCTGGTCACCCCTCCACTTT.

This clone was observed a handful of times. The CDR3 loop is CASSIAPTGNTEAFF. The CDR3 DNA reads as TGTGCCAGTAGTATAGCTCCCACAGGGAACACTGAAGCTTTCTTT. This sequence joins TRBV19 and TRBJ1-1; D might be TRBD1 (5 bases). The CDR3 sequence is 15 residues long. CDR1 and CDR2 (germline): LNHDA, SQIVND (reference sequence). Trimming stripped 1 base from V and 1 base from J, with 10 bases between. Variable domain in full (rest from reference TRBV19 and TRBJ1-1): DGGITQSPKYLFRKEGQNVTLSCEQNLNHDAMYWYRQDPGQGLRLIYYSQIVNDFQKGDIAEGYSVSREKKESFPLTVTSAQKNPTAFYLCASSIAPTGNTEAFFGQGTRLTVV.

V gene TRBV10-2 combines with J gene TRBJ2-4, with 7 bases lining up with TRBD1. CDR3 length: 13 amino acids. Germline V gene sequence: CDR1 WSHSY, CDR2 SAAADI. After removal of 6 bases from V and 9 bases from J, the junction contained 8 bases not matched to a gene. CDR3 in DNA: TGCGCCAGCAGCACAGGGGAGAGGAGCATTCAGTACTTC. Translated: CASSTGERSIQYF.

This chain's CDR3 is CASSLGFANTGELFF. For the CDR3, the DNA is TGTGCCAGCAGCTTAGGATTCGCGAACACCGGGGAGCTGTTTTTT. This chain uses TRBV7-8 with TRBJ2-2; D ambiguous. V gave up 1 base and J gave up 0 bases, with 6 bases separating them. Germline CDR1 is SGHVS and CDR2 is FQNEAQ. CDR3 length: 15 residues.